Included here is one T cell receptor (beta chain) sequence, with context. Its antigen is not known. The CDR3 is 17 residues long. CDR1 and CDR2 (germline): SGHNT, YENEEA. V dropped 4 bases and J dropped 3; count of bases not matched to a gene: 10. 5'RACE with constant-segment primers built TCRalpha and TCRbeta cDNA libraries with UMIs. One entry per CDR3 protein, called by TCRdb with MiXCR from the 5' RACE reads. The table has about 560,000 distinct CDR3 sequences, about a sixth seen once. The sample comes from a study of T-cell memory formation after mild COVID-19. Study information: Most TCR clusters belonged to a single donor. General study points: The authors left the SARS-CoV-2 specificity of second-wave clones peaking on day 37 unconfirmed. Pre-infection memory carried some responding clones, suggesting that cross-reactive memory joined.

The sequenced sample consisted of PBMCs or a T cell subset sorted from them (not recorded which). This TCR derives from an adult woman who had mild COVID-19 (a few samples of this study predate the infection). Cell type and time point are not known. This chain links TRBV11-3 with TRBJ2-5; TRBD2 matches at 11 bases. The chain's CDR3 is CASSSRLGLAAEETQYF. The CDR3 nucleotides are TGTGCCAGCAGCTCTAGGTTGGGACTAGCGGCTGAAGAGACCCAGTACTTC.